These 17 T cell receptor beta chains were sequenced from one sample in a study of control samples from healthy donors and cancer patients. Clones were read by immunoSEQ multiplex PCR, and TCRdb kept only the in-frame ones, dropping some. The sample lists 100,000 to 150,000 clones, about nine tenths seen once, with 2.5% to 3% in the top ten. Material for sequencing was blood. Receptors were obtained from a man aged 40-55 years in good health.

This clone came up once. The chain is built from TRBV10-1 and TRBJ1-1, with D unresolved. The CDR3 runs to 13 residues. The V and J ends lost 8 bases and 1 base respectively, with 11 bases between them. Germline assignment: CDR1 WNHNN and CDR2 SYGVQD (reference sequence). Here the CDR3 DNA reads TGCGCCAGCCGCGTTGACACGAACACTGAAGCTTTCTTT. Protein: CASRVDTNTEAFF.

The chain couples TRBV2 to TRBJ1-5, with 7 positions matching TRBD1. The CDR3 runs 13 residues. The V segment lost 9 bases and the J segment 11 bases; nucleotides outside the gene matches: 13. CDR1 SNHLY and CDR2 FYNNEI come from the germline V gene. CDR3 in amino acids: CASGGQGESAQHF. DNA of the CDR3: TGTGCCAGTGGAGGGCAGGGGGAATCGGCCCAGCATTTT.

The chain combines TRBV18 with TRBJ2-7, with D possibly being TRBD2 (6 bases). Trimming removed 6 bases from V and 6 bases from J, with 15 bases in between. Looked up from germline, CDR1 is KGHSH and CDR2 is LQKENI. The CDR3 has 13 amino acids. The DNA for the CDR3 is TGTGCCAGCTCGGATCAGGGACTCCTCGAGCAGTACTTC. Its protein product is CASSDQGLLEQYF.

CDR3 bases: TGTGCCAGCAGGGCCGAGACCTACGAGCAGTACTTC. As protein: CASRAETYEQYF. V usage is TRBV2 and J usage is TRBJ2-7; D is unresolved. Germline CDR1 SNHLY, CDR2 FYNNEI. The CDR3 runs to 12 residues. The ends were cut back, 6 bases at V and 2 bases at J, with 8 bases in the middle.

The rearrangement joins TRBV4-1 to TRBJ2-5; TRBD2 matches at 10 bases. CDR3 size: 17 residues. From germline, CDR1 is MGHRA and CDR2 YSYEKL. V shed 0 bases and J 4 bases; nucleotides not matched to a gene: 8. The DNA of the CDR3 is TGCGCCAGCAGCCAAGATCTAAGAGCGGGGGGGCCAGAGACCCAGTACTTC. Its translation: CASSQDLRAGGPETQYF.

This clone was seen once. The DNA for the CDR3 is TGCGCCAGCAGCTCCTCCTGGGCCGCCGGGGAGCTGTTTTTT. It specifies CASSSSWAAGELFF. The chain couples TRBV5-1 to TRBJ2-2; no reliable D call. There are 14 residues in the CDR3. Germline loops: CDR1 SGHRS, CDR2 YFSETQ. The V and J ends lost 3 bases and 6 bases respectively, with 12 bases between them.

This chain links TRBV5-1 with TRBJ2-3; the match to TRBD2 covers 10 bases. With 4 bases clipped from V and 5 bases from J, the junction kept 10 bases outside the gene matches. This CDR3 comprises 16 residues. In germline, CDR1 is SGHRS, CDR2 YFSETQ. The CDR3 spells CASSQSGGVIVDTQYF. CDR3 DNA sequence: TGCGCCAGCAGCCAAAGCGGGGGGGTTATAGTAGATACGCAGTATTTT.

CDR3 coding DNA: TGCAGCGTTAGCAGGGGGTTGAACACTGAAGCTTTCTTT. Translation: CSVSRGLNTEAFF. V and J are TRBV29-1 and TRBJ1-1; 7 positions match TRBD1. J was trimmed by 0 bases and V by 5 bases; bases with no gene match: 3. Germline assignment: CDR1 SQVTM and CDR2 ANQGSEA. CDR3 length equals 13 residues.

The chain employs TRBV5-6 and TRBJ2-7, with D hard to call. Germline assignment: CDR1 SGHDT and CDR2 YYEEEE. Trimming shortened V by 3 bases and J by 6 bases, and 7 bases separated the two germline ends. The CDR3 sequence is 11 residues long. The CDR3 DNA reads TGTGCCAGCAGCTCCCTTGGCGAGCAGTACTTC. Amino acids: CASSSLGEQYF. The variable domain in full, with the rest retrieved from reference TRBV5-6 and TRBJ2-7, is DAGVTQSPTHLIKTRGQQVTLRCSPKSGHDTVSWYQQALGQGPQFIFQYYEEEERQRGNFPDRFSGHQFPNYSSELNVNALLLGDSALYLCASSSLGEQYFGPGTRLTVT.

The CDR3 sequence is CASSLAGPQADTQYF. CDR3 DNA sequence: TGTGCCAGCAGCTTGGCCGGGCCTCAAGCAGATACGCAGTATTTT. This chain uses TRBV7-2 with TRBJ2-3; no definite D call. The CDR3 contains 15 residues. Germline V lookup: CDR1 SGHTA, CDR2 FQGNSA. V lost 3 bases to trimming and J lost 4 bases, with 14 bases between them.

This chain joins TRBV21-1 and TRBJ2-4; whether TRBD1, the table's D call, matches the DNA was not checked. TRBV21-1 is assigned pseudogene status. This CDR3 has 14 amino acids. CDR3 region: CASSKQGTKNIQYF. In DNA form, the CDR3 reads TGTGCCAGCAGCAAACAGGGGACCAAAAACATTCAGTACTTC.

The chain has TRBV5-6 and TRBJ1-1, with unresolved D. Germline V gene data show CDR1 as SGHDT and CDR2 as YYEEEE. V shed 3 bases and J shed 2 bases, with 14 bases lying between them. The CDR3 is 15 residues long. The CDR3 region has the DNA TGTGCCAGCAGCTATAGGCAGAACTTCAACACTGAAGCTTTCTTT. It translates to CASSYRQNFNTEAFF.

The chain is built from TRBV24-1 and TRBJ2-3; D is ambiguous. V dropped 6 bases and J dropped 6 bases, with 6 bases sitting between them. Germline assignment: CDR1 KGHDR and CDR2 SFDVKD. This CDR3 spans 11 amino acids. The CDR3 protein is CATSQRDTQYF. The CDR3 DNA reads as TGTGCCACCAGTCAAAGGGATACGCAGTATTTT.

The V and J genes are TRBV10-1 and TRBJ2-7; D may correspond to TRBD1 or TRBD2 (5 bases each). This CDR3 has 14 amino acids. CDR1 is WNHNN and CDR2 is SYGVQD in the germline V gene (reference sequence). Trimming shortened V by 3 bases and J by 3 bases, and 12 bases separated the two germline ends. CDR3 amino acids: CASSDFGDRYEQYF. The CDR3 nucleotides are TGCGCCAGCAGTGATTTCGGGGACCGCTACGAGCAGTACTTC.

V is TRBV29-1 and J is TRBJ2-5; D not resolved. Germline CDR1 reads SQVTM; CDR2 reads ANQGSEA. Trimming removed 5 bases at V and 4 bases at J, with 11 bases between. This CDR3 region has 12 residues. The CDR3 loop reads CSVFTPGETQYF. For the CDR3, the DNA is TGCAGCGTTTTTACCCCGGGAGAGACCCAGTACTTC. The full variable domain, with the rest looked up from reference TRBV29-1 and TRBJ2-5, is SAVISQKPSRDICQRGTSLTIQCQVDSQVTMMFWYRQQPGQSLTLIATANQGSEATYESGFVIDKFPISRPNLTFSTLTVSNMSPEDSSIYLCSVFTPGETQYFGPGTRLLVL.

The V gene is TRBV19, the J gene TRBJ1-1; D remains ambiguous. The germline gives CDR1 LNHDA, CDR2 SQIVND (reference sequence). Trimming stripped 3 bases from V and 11 bases from J, with 13 bases between. The CDR3 runs 12 residues. The CDR3 loop reads CASSIYAGEAFF. The CDR3 bases are TGTGCCAGTAGTATTTACGCCGGGGAGGCTTTCTTT. The full variable domain, rest sourced from reference TRBV19 and TRBJ1-1, is DGGITQSPKYLFRKEGQNVTLSCEQNLNHDAMYWYRQDPGQGLRLIYYSQIVNDFQKGDIAEGYSVSREKKESFPLTVTSAQKNPTAFYLCASSIYAGEAFFGQGTRLTVV.

The chain employs TRBV19 and TRBJ1-6, with a weak D call TRBD1 (6 bases). This CDR3 contains 14 residues. Trimming stripped 8 bases from V and 7 bases from J, with 15 bases between. Germline CDR1 reads LNHDA; CDR2 reads SQIVND (reference sequence). The CDR3 coding sequence is TGTGCCAGTTCCACAGGGACTCCGAATTCACCCCTCCACTTT. This codes for CASSTGTPNSPLHF.